Listed below are T cell receptor beta chains from one sample, sequenced in a study of T cell changes during pregnancy in multiple sclerosis. The protocol was immunoSEQ multiplex PCR, while the TCRdb copy is restricted to in-frame clones and leaves out a portion. The table shows tens of thousands of clones, with nearly 95% occurring only once. The source was CD4+ T cells from peripheral blood mononuclear cells, collected after pregnancy. The receptors stem from a female donor with multiple sclerosis, enrolled in a pregnancy study. Both conserved end residues are part of each CDR3. Clone size is not always given. Where it is, it says once, few, many or a class for expanded clones.

CDR3 protein	clone size	V gene	J gene
CASSPGLERYGYTF	.	TRBV19	TRBJ1-2
CAISGGGSSNQPQHF	.	TRBV10-3	TRBJ1-5
CASSLDRPKNTEAFF	.	TRBV5-1	TRBJ1-1
CASSPLLTADLEKLFF	.	TRBV18	TRBJ1-4
CASSSRGDTQYF	.	TRBV5-1	TRBJ2-3
CASSLGDRVENEQFF	.	TRBV5-1	TRBJ2-1
CSVRQGASYGYTF	.	TRBV29-1	TRBJ1-2
CASSRTTPTGELFF	.	TRBV7-9	TRBJ2-2
CASSQRVLWDTGELFF	once	TRBV4-3	TRBJ2-2
CASSRGSTDTQYF	once	TRBV28	TRBJ2-3
CASSPNRGSGQETQYF	.	TRBV4-3	TRBJ2-5
CASSEEETQYF	.	TRBV27	TRBJ2-5
CASSFSLQGATGANVLTF	.	TRBV4-2	TRBJ2-6
CASSQEGGHYGYTF	.	TRBV4-2	TRBJ1-2
CASSHRDSRLNYGYTF	.	TRBV18	TRBJ1-2
CASSLRQADGYTF	.	TRBV28	TRBJ1-2
CASTHRFGYTF	.	TRBV28	TRBJ1-2
CASSIMPGRDYEQYF	.	TRBV19	TRBJ2-7
CASRRRSKTGELFF	.	TRBV28	TRBJ2-2
CSVERQSWHGYTF	.	TRBV29-1	TRBJ1-2
CASHPIGTGGIQPQHF	.	TRBV28	TRBJ1-5
CASSSSPSPLNNEQFF	.	TRBV6-5	TRBJ2-1
CASSQTGGLGNYGYTF	.	TRBV28	TRBJ1-2
CASSFSGVQETQYF	once	TRBV28	TRBJ2-5
CATSVDPEVAEAFF	.	TRBV15	TRBJ1-1
CASSRRGLAGATRRNEQFF	.	TRBV19	TRBJ2-1
CASSLETGITYEQYF	.	TRBV5-1	TRBJ2-7
CASSQKSEQYF	.	TRBV7-2	TRBJ2-7
CASSMWGRGDQPQHF	.	TRBV19	TRBJ1-5
CAISPARDNRNIQYF	once	TRBV10-3	TRBJ2-4
CASHLGGTSGNSNEQFF	.	TRBV28	TRBJ2-1
CASSSRGIGNQPQHF	.	TRBV19	TRBJ1-5
CASSPPTGMHGYTF	.	TRBV18	TRBJ1-2
CASSLGQGLHYGYTF	.	TRBV5-1	TRBJ1-2
CASSAFQGASTEAFF	.	TRBV7-2	TRBJ1-1
CAISESTGAYEQYF	.	TRBV10-3	TRBJ2-7
CARLRQDNPLGGGNTIYF	.	TRBV27	TRBJ1-3
CASSLVSVLAYEQYF	.	TRBV28	TRBJ2-7
CASSHSSVRFF	.	TRBV27	TRBJ2-1
CASSPPGQGASYEQYF	.	TRBV28	TRBJ2-7
CASSIVSRSNRGSYEQYF	once	TRBV19	TRBJ2-7
CASSQDLEDEQYF	.	TRBV4-3	TRBJ2-7
CASSVGASLFTDTQYF	.	TRBV9	TRBJ2-3
CASRKGQGERAQYF	.	TRBV6-1	TRBJ2-7
CASSGRDSLYEQYF	.	TRBV5-4	TRBJ2-7
CASSLDGQAAGTQYF	.	TRBV5-1	TRBJ2-5
CASSPEPRAPELFF	.	TRBV5-6	TRBJ2-2
CASTHATRAGGYNEQFF	.	TRBV5-8	TRBJ2-1
CASSSTGLNEQFF	.	TRBV6-5	TRBJ2-1
CATSRDSQGKNSGNTIYF	.	TRBV15	TRBJ1-3
CASANAGGSGVQYF	.	TRBV25-1	TRBJ2-4
CASSLGPWTVPGNTIYF	.	TRBV5-1	TRBJ1-3
CASSLESGTGGYEQYF	.	TRBV7-2	TRBJ2-7
CATSVGGTDTQYF	.	TRBV15	TRBJ2-3
CAWSVPGQSVGYTF	.	TRBV30	TRBJ1-2
CASSLLAGVNTDTQYF	.	TRBV27	TRBJ2-3